This T cell receptor (beta chain) was sequenced for a study of CD4 T cells in relation to SARS-CoV-2 and coronaviruses. Study-wide results and limits: Monoreactive clones expanded significantly more to SARS-CoV-2 than crossreactive clones did.

TCRdb's table, derived via immunoSEQ multiplex PCR, lists solely in-frame clones and lacks some. The top ten clones hold roughly 16% of a sample with around 22,000 clones, under 85% of them seen once. Before the COVID-19 pandemic, during about 2011-2019, CD4+ T cells were taken from unexposed donors. Isolation of CD4+ T cells took place after approximately 10 days in culture. Unexposed-donor CD4+ T cells were probed with SARS-CoV-2 S/N and four cold-coronavirus spikes, cells permitting. PBMCs were plated at a few million per well in IL-2-containing medium. On days 3 and 7, cultures got half fresh IL-2 medium. Worth noting for this clone: Its cognate antigen is unknown.

The germline gives CDR1 SGHNT, CDR2 YYREEE (reference sequence). There are 17 residues in the CDR3. J gave up 11 bases and V 4 bases, and 14 bases lay outside the gene matches. Sequenced input: CD4+ T cells from PBMCs, cultured in vitro. This rearrangement joins TRBV5-4 to TRBJ1-6; 11 bases are shared with TRBD1. This receptor was identified in a human donor in good health. The CDR3 region is CASSNKRTGGVRPPLHF. The CDR3 DNA is TGTGCCAGCAGCAATAAGAGGACAGGGGGCGTCAGGCCACCCCTCCACTTT.